The clone carrying this T cell receptor (beta chain) was picked up one time. Its antigen is unknown. Primers included in the PCR were 60 Vbeta and 13 Jbeta primers. This table comes from immunoSEQ multiplex PCR, and its TCRdb copy is limited to in-frame clones, with some not included. The table includes 40,000 to 60,000 clones, approximately 72% detected once. The data originate from a study of cytomegalovirus exposure and HLA in healthy donors. Study-wide results and caveats: Specificity for CMV antigens was confirmed in vitro for three of the CMV-associated chains. In a later analysis, HLA-associated beta chains showed higher expansion and lower generation probabilities than comparable chains.

The CDR3 runs 14 residues. The germline V and J ends were trimmed by 3 bases and 2 bases, with 11 bases remaining between them. The germline V gene encodes CDR1 MDHEN and CDR2 SYDVKM. The TCR sequence derives from a woman between 50 and 59 years old in good health and CMV-seronegative. Sequences were obtained from PBMCs. The J gene is TRBJ2-7, the V gene TRBV28, with D possibly matching TRBD1 (6 bases). In nucleotides, the CDR3 is TGTGCCAGCAGTTTCAGGGGCCCCGCCTACGAGCAGTACTTC. Protein sequence: CASSFRGPAYEQYF.